The 7 T cell receptor beta chains in this list originate from one sample, sequenced in a study of cytomegalovirus exposure and HLA in healthy donors (TCRdb year 2017). Libraries came from the immunoSEQ multiplex PCR assay. For the multiplex PCR, a mixture combining 60 forward primers for TCR Vbeta segments and 13 reverse primers for TCR Jbeta segments was used. TCRdb holds this immuneACCESS table with in-frame rearrangements only. Some clones are missing; in checked studies, unresolved V genes explain under half, and the rest has no known cause. The table for this sample lists 140,000 or so clones; roughly 85% of them were counted only once. The ten biggest clones cover approximately 1.5% of the sample. Sequencing used PBMCs. Receptor source: a woman aged 25-40 years in good health and CMV-seronegative.

The chain recombines TRBV5-4 with TRBJ2-3; D is perhaps TRBD2 (7 bases). Germline V gene sequence: CDR1 SGHNT, CDR2 YYREEE (reference sequence). Trimming stripped 5 bases from V and 6 bases from J, with 19 bases between. CDR3 length: 15 residues. CDR3 DNA: TGTGCCAGCAGTTCTGGGGGGGCGGGGTTTGATACGCAGTATTTT. This gives the protein CASSSGGAGFDTQYF.

V gene TRBV5-6 combines with J gene TRBJ1-4, with D unclear. Trimming cost V 0 bases and J 5 bases, with 20 bases left between them. CDR3 size: 18 residues. The germline V gene has CDR1 SGHDT and CDR2 YYEEEE. The CDR3, as DNA: TGTGCCAGCAGCTTGGCCGCGGGCCCTACAACCCTAAATGAAAAACTGTTTTTT. Protein: CASSLAAGPTTLNEKLFF.

The chain couples TRBV4-1 to TRBJ1-2; possibly TRBD1 for D (5 bases). CDR3 size: 13 residues. V was trimmed by 4 bases and J by 8 bases, leaving 14 bases between them. Looked up from germline, CDR1 is MGHRA and CDR2 is YSYEKL. CDR3 sequence (DNA): TGCGCCAGCAGCCTGCCCGGGGGGGACGGCTACACCTTC. Protein product: CASSLPGGDGYTF.

The chain has TRBV6-5 and TRBJ2-7; no clear D. Germline CDR1 is MNHEY and CDR2 is SVGAGI. Trimming removed 6 bases from V and 3 bases from J, with 9 bases in between. The CDR3 runs 12 residues. The CDR3 protein is CASSRGSYEQYF. DNA for the CDR3: TGTGCCAGCAGCCGCGGCAGCTACGAGCAGTACTTC.

The CDR3 sequence: CASNLKAGVYGYTF. For the CDR3, the DNA is TGTGCCAGCAACCTAAAGGCCGGGGTCTATGGCTACACCTTC. This rearrangement joins TRBV6-6 to TRBJ1-2; D gene uncertain. The CDR3 runs 14 residues. Germline CDR1 and CDR2: MNHNY and SVGAGI (reference sequence). The V gene lost 7 bases and the J gene lost 4 bases, with 16 bases spanning the gap.

This sequence joins TRBV30 and TRBJ1-2, with 8 positions matching TRBD1. The CDR3 is made up of 12 amino acids. CDR1 is GTSNPN and CDR2 is SVGIG in the germline V gene (reference sequence). The junction had 4 bases not matched to a gene; V was cut back by 2 bases and J by 8 bases. Written as DNA, the CDR3 is TGTGCCTGGAGTTCAGGGGGCGTCGGCTACACCTTC. Its translation is CAWSSGGVGYTF.

The rearrangement joins TRBV27 to TRBJ1-1; D gene unclear. Trimming removed 6 bases from V and 1 base from J, with 9 bases in between. Per germline, CDR1 MNHEY and CDR2 SMNVEV (reference sequence). CDR3 length equals 13 residues. The CDR3 is CASRSAGNTEAFF. DNA for the CDR3: TGTGCCAGCAGGTCTGCAGGGAACACTGAAGCTTTCTTT.